This T cell receptor (beta chain) was sequenced during a study of T cells in Graves' hyperthyroidism and ophthalmopathy. Whole-study findings and limits: Blood also contained most expanded thyroid clonotypes above 0.001.

RNA transcripts gave rise to amplified TCR beta CDR3 regions. When the TCR CDR3 underwent first-round RT-PCR, the HTBI primer set was used. TCRdb fed the multiplex PCR reads into MiXCR, producing one record per CDR3 protein. This table holds fewer than 600,000 distinct CDR3 sequences, about 15% found once. This clonotype occurred many times. The antigen is undetermined. V shed 4 bases and J shed 1 base, with 7 bases lying between them. Germline-derived CDR1 and CDR2 are SNHLY and FYNNEI. The CDR3 has 13 residues. The hyperthyroidism was newly diagnosed and had lasted under 2 months; the patients were aged 18 to 65.

The TCR was taken from a woman in her 40s with Graves' hyperthyroidism. Material for sequencing was blood. This chain links TRBV2 with TRBJ1-1; D call uncertain. The CDR3 nucleotides are TGTGCCAGCAGTGGAGGCCCGAACACTGAAGCTTTCTTT. Amino acids: CASSGGPNTEAFF. Filled out from reference TRBV2 and TRBJ1-1, the complete variable domain reads EPEVTQTPSHQVTQMGQEVILRCVPISNHLYFYWYRQILGQKVEFLVSFYNNEISEKSEIFDDQFSVERPDGSNFTLKIRSTKLEDSAMYFCASSGGPNTEAFFGQGTRLTVV.